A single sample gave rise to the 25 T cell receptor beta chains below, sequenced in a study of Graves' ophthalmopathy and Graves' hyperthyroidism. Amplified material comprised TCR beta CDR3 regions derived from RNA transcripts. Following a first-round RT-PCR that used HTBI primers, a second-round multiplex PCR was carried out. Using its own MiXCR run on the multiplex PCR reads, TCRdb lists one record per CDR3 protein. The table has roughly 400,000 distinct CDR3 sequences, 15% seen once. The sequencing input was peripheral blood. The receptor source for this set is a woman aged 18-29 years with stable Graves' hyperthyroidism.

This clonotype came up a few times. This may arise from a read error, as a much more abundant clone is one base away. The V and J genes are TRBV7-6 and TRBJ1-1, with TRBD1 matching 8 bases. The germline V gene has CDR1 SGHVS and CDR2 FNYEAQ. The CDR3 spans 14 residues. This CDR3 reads CASILAPGGTEACF. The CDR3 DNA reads TGTGCCAGCATCCTAGCACCAGGGGGCACTGAAGCTTGCTTT.

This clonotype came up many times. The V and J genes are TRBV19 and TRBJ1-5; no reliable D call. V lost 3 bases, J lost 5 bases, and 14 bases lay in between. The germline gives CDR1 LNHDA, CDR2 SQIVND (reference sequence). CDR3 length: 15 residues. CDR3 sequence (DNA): TGTGCCAGTAGTATTAGTGGTGGAAACGATCAGCCCCAGCATTTT. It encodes CASSISGGNDQPQHF.

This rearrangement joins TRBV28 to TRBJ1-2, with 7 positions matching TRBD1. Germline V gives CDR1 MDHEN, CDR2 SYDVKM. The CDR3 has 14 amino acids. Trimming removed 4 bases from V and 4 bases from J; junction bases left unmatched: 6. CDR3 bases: TGTGCCAGCAGTTCTGACTGGGACAGCTATGGCTACACCTTC. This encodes CASSSDWDSYGYTF.

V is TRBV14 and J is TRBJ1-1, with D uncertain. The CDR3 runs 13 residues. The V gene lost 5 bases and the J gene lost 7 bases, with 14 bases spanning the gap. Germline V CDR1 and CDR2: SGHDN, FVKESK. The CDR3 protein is CASSKGGELEAFF. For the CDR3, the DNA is TGTGCCAGCAGCAAGGGCGGGGAACTTGAAGCTTTCTTT. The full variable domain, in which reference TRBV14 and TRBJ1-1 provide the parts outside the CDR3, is EAGVTQFPSHSVIEKGQTVTLRCDPISGHDNLYWYRRVMGKEIKFLLHFVKESKQDESGMPNNRFLAERTGGTYSTLKVQPAELEDSGVYFCASSKGGELEAFFGQGTRLTVV.

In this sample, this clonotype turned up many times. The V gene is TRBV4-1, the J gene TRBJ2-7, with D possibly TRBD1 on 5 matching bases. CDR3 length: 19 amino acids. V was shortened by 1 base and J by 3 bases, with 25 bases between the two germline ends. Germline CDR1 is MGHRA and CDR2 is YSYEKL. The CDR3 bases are TGCGCCAGCAGCCAAGTTCTCTGGGGTGTAGGGGTCCTTTTCTACGAGCAGTACTTC. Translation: CASSQVLWGVGVLFYEQYF.

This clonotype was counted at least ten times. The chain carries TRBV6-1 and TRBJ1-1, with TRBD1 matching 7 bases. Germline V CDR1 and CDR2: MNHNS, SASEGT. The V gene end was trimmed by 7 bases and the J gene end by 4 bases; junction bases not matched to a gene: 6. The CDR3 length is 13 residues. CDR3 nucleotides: TGTGCCAGCAAACCTTCAGGGGGCACTGAAGCTTTCTTT. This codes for CASKPSGGTEAFF.

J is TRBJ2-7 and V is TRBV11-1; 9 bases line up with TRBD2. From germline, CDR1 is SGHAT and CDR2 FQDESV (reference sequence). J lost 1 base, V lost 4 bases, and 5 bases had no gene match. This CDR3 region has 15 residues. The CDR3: CASSSSGDSSYEQYF. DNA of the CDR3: TGTGCCAGCAGCTCTAGCGGGGACTCGTCCTACGAGCAGTACTTC.

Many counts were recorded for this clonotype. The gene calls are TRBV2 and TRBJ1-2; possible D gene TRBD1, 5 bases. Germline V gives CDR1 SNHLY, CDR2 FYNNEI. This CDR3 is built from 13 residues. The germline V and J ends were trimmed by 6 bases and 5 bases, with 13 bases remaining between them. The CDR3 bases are TGTGCCAGCAGCACGTCGCAGGGATATGGCTACACCTTC. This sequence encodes CASSTSQGYGYTF.

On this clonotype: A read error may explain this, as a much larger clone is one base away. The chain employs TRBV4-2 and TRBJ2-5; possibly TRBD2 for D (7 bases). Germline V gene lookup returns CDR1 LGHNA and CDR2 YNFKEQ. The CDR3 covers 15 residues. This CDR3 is CASIQDERGGETQYF. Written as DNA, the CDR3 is TGTGCCAGCATCCAAGATGAGAGGGGGGGCGAGACCCAGTACTTC.

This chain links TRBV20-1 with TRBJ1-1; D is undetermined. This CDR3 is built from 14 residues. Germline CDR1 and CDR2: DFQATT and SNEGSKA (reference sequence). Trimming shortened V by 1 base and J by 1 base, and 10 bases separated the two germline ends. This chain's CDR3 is CSARVLIRNTEAFF. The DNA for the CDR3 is TGCAGTGCTAGAGTGTTAATAAGGAACACTGAAGCTTTCTTT.

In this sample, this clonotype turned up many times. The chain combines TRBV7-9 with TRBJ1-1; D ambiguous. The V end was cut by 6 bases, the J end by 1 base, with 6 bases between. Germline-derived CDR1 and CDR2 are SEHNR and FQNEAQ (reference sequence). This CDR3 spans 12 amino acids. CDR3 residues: CASSRENTEAFF. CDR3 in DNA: TGTGCCAGCAGTAGAGAGAACACTGAAGCTTTCTTT. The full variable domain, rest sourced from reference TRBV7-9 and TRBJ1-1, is DTGVSQNPRHKITKRGQNVTFRCDPISEHNRLYWYRQTLGQGPEFLTYFQNEAQLEKSRLLSDRFSAERPKGSFSTLEIQRTEQGDSAMYLCASSRENTEAFFGQGTRLTVV.

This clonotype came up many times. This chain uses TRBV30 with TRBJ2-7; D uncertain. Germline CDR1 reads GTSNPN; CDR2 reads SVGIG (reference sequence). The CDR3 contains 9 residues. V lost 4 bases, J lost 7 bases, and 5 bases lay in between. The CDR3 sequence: CAWKEEQYF. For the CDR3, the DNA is TGTGCCTGGAAGGAAGAGCAGTACTTC. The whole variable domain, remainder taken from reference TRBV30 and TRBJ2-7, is SQTIHQWPATLVQPVGSPLSLECTVEGTSNPNLYWYRQAAGRGLQLLFYSVGIGQISSEVPQNLSASRPQDRQFILSSKKLLLSDSGFYLCAWKEEQYFGPGTRLTVT.

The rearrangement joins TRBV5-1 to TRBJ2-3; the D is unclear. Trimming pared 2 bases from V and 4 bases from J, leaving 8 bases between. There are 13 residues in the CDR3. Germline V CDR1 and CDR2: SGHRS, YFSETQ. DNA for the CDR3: TGCGCCAGCAGCTTTCAGCCGGCAGATACGCAGTATTTT. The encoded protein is CASSFQPADTQYF.

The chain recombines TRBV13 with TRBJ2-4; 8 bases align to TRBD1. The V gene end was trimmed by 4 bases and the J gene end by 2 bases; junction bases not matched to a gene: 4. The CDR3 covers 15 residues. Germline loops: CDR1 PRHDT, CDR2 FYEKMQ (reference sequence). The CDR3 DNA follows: TGTGCCAGCAGCTCACAGGGGGGTACCAAAAACATTCAGTACTTC. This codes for CASSSQGGTKNIQYF.

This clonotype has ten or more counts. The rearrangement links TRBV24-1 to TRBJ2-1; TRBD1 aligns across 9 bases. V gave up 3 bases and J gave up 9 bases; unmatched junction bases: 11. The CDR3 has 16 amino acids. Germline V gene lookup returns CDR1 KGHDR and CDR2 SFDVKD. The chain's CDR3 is CATSDKGQGRLGEQFF. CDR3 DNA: TGTGCCACCAGTGATAAAGGACAGGGGCGTCTTGGTGAGCAGTTCTTC.

The CDR3 nucleotides read TGTGCCAGCAGTTTCGGAGGGACAGGTAATCAGCCCCAGCATTTT. Translation: CASSFGGTGNQPQHF. The chain uses TRBV27 and TRBJ1-5; 8 nucleotides agree with TRBD1. From germline, CDR1 is MNHEY and CDR2 SMNVEV (reference sequence). J lost 4 bases, V lost 3 bases, and 5 bases had no gene match. The CDR3 length is 15 residues.

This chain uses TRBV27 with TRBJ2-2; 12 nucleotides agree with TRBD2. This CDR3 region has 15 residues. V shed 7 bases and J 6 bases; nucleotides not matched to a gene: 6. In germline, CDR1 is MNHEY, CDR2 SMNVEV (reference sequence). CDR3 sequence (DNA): TGTGCCAGCAACTGGCTAGCGGGGGGGGCCGGGGAGCTGTTTTTT. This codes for CASNWLAGGAGELFF.

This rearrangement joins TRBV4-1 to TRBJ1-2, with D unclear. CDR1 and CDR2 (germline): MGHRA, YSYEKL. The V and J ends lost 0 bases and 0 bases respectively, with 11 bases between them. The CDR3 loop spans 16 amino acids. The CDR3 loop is CASSQDTAGANYGYTF. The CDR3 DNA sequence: TGCGCCAGCAGCCAAGATACGGCGGGCGCTAACTATGGCTACACCTTC.

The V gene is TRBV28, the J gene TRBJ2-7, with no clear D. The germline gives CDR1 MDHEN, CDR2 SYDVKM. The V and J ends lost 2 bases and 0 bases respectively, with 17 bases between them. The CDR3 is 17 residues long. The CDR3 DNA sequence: TGTGCCAGCAGTTTAGTCCCAAGGTCGGCTTACTCCTACGAGCAGTACTTC. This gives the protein CASSLVPRSAYSYEQYF.

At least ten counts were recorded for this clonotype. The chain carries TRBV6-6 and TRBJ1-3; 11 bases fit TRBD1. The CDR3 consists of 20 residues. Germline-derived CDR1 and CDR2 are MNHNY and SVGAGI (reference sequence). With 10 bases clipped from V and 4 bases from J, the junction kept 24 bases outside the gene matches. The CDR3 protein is CATQPPPRIPGQGDGNTIYF. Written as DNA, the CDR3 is TGTGCCACCCAGCCACCCCCACGAATACCGGGACAGGGGGACGGAAACACCATATATTTT.

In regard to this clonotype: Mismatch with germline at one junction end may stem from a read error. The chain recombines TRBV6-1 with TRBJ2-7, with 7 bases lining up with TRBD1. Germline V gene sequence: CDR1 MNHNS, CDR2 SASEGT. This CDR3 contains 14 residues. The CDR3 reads CAISPWDSNYEQYF. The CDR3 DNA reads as TGTGCCATCAGTCCCTGGGACAGCAACTACGAGCAGTACTTC.

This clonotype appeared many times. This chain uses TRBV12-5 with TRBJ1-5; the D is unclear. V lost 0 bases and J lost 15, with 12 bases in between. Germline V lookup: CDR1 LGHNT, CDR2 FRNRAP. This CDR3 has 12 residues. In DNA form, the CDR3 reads TGTGCTAGTGGTTTGGTCGGCAGATTCTTGCATTTT. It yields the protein CASGLVGRFLHF. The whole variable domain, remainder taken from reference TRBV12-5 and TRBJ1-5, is DARVTQTPRHKVTEMGQEVTMRCQPILGHNTVFWYRQTMMQGLELLAYFRNRAPLDDSGMPKDRFSAEMPDATLATLKIQPSEPRDSAVYFCASGLVGRFLHFGDGTRLSIL.

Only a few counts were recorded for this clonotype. The CDR3 region is CASSPLGTEETQYF. The DNA for the CDR3 is TGTGCCAGCTCACCACTTGGGACAGAGGAGACCCAGTACTTC. This chain uses TRBV18 with TRBJ2-5; 7 nucleotides match TRBD1. V was pared by 1 base and J by 5 bases, with 4 bases of the junction left unmatched. From germline, CDR1 is KGHSH and CDR2 LQKENI. This CDR3 comprises 14 residues.

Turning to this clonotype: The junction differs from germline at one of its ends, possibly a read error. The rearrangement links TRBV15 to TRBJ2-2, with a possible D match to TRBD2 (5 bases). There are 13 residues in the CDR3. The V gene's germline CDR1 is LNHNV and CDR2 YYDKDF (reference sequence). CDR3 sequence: CATSRVSGRDLFF. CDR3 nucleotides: TGTGCCACCAGCAGGGTATCTGGCCGGGATCTGTTTTTT. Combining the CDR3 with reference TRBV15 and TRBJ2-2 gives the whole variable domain DAMVIQNPRYQVTQFGKPVTLSCSQTLNHNVMYWYQQKSSQAPKLLFHYYDKDFNNEADTPDNFQSRRPNTSFCFLDIRSPGLGDTAMYLCATSRVSGRDLFFGEGSRLTVL.

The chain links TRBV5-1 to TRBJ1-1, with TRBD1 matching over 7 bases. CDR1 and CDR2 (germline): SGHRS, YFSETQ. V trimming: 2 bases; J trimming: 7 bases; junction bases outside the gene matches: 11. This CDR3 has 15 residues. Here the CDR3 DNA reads TGCGCCAGCAGCTTTGGGACTACAGGGGCGATTGAAGCTTTCTTT. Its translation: CASSFGTTGAIEAFF.